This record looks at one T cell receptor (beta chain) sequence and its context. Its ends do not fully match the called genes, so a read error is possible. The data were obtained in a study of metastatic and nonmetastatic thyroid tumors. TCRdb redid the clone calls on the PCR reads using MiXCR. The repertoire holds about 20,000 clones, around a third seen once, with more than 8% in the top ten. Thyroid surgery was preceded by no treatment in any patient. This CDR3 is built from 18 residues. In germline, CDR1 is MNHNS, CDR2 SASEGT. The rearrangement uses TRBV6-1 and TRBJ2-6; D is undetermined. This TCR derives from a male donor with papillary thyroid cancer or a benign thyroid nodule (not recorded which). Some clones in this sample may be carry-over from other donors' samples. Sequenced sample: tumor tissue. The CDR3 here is CASSEDDVGISVANVLTF. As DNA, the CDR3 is TGTGCCAGCAGTGAAGATGACGTAGGGATCTCTGTGGCCAACGTCCTGACTTTC.